The present T cell receptor (beta chain) was sequenced within a study of blood T cell repertoires in COVID-19. Study in general: Acute and convalescent COVID-19 specimens originated in the United States, Italy and Spain. T cells, B-cell-depleted T cells, or PBMCs supplied cDNA or gDNA.

The CDR3 sequence is 14 residues long. Germline CDR1 and CDR2: LNHDA and SQIVND (reference sequence). Losses at the gene ends were 3 bases for V and 10 bases for J; bases not matched to a gene: 9. This clone was found once. Study processing details: The authors estimated nucleated cell counts from reference gene primer amplification. Assay: immunoSEQ multiplex PCR; the TCRdb copy retains only in-frame clones and omits some. V and J calls and clone size are those listed in that table; D and trimming were worked out from the DNA. The data hold around 250,000 clones, with roughly 88% observed a single time.

V usage is TRBV19 and J usage is TRBJ1-1, with 9 positions matching TRBD1. The source material was peripheral blood. The receptor's source is a young man who had recovered from COVID-19. CDR3 in DNA: TGTGCCAGTAGTATGAATGACGACAGGGGGGGAGCTTTCTTT. Amino acid sequence: CASSMNDDRGGAFF.